This is a list of T cell receptor beta chains from one sample in a study of blood T cell repertoires in COVID-19. Profiled with immunoSEQ multiplex PCR; TCRdb holds only in-frame clones, not every one. The table lists a few hundred thousand clones, 75% to 90% of them singletons. Sequenced material: peripheral blood. The receptors were gathered from a woman older than 75 with COVID-19, enrolled during active disease. The CDR3 runs from the conserved cysteine through the conserved F or W. The order of the fields is V gene, J gene, clone size, D gene, CDR3 DNA, CDR3 protein. The D gene is left open where the match is weak. Not all rows give a size; the values are once, few, many and, for expanded clones, a class.

TRBV21-1	TRBJ2-1	NA	NA	TGTGCCAGCCTAGGACAGGGGAGGTACAATGAGCAGTTCTTC	CASLGQGRYNEQFF
TRBV9	TRBJ1-1	NA	TRBD1	TGTGCCAGCAGCCCCCGACAGGGGGCGAAGACTGAAGCTTTCTTT	CASSPRQGAKTEAFF
TRBV29-1	TRBJ2-1	few	TRBD1	TGCAGCGCTGGTATAGGGGGCTATGAGCAGTTCTTC	CSAGIGGYEQFF
TRBV10-3	TRBJ1-2	NA	NA	TGTGCCATCAGCCCGGACAGTAACTATGGCTACACCTTC	CAISPDSNYGYTF
TRBV3-1/TRBV3-2	TRBJ2-7	NA	TRBD2	TGTGCCAGCAGCCAAGGATTGGCTAGCGGTCTCTACGAGCAGTACTTC	CASSQGLASGLYEQYF
TRBV6-2/TRBV6-3	TRBJ2-2	NA	NA	TGTGCCAGCAGTTCGAGAGGGCGGTCCGGGGAGCTGTTTTTT	CASSSRGRSGELFF
TRBV19	TRBJ2-3	NA	TRBD2	TGTGCCAGTAGTTTTCTAGCGGGGGGCACAGATACGCAGTATTTT	CASSFLAGGTDTQYF
TRBV12-3/TRBV12-4	TRBJ1-1	NA	NA	TGTGCCAGCAGTACTCTGGGGAGGACTGAAGCTTTCTTT	CASSTLGRTEAFF
TRBV7-2	TRBJ1-4	NA	NA	TGTGCCAGCAGCTCCACAAGACTCACTAATGAAAAACTGTTTTTT	CASSSTRLTNEKLFF
TRBV6-2/TRBV6-3	TRBJ2-3	NA	TRBD1	TGTGCCAGCAGTTCCGGACAGGTACCAGATACGCAGTATTTT	CASSSGQVPDTQYF
TRBV4-3	TRBJ2-4	NA	NA	TGCGCCAGCAGCCAAGACAGGGTTGGCGAAAACATTCAGTACTTC	CASSQDRVGENIQYF
TRBV21-1	TRBJ1-2	NA	NA	TGTGCCAGCAGCACCCGGGACAGAAACTATGGCTACACCTTC	CASSTRDRNYGYTF
TRBV30	TRBJ2-7	few	NA	TGTGCCTGGAGGGGCGCCTACGAGCAGTACTTC	CAWRGAYEQYF
TRBV5-6	TRBJ2-7	once	TRBD2	TGTGCCAGCAGCCCGGGCCCTAGCGGGGGACTGGAGCAGTACTTC	CASSPGPSGGLEQYF
TRBV2	TRBJ1-2	few	NA	TGTGCCAGCAGCTCAATGCGGGCCAACTATGGCTACACCTTC	CASSSMRANYGYTF
TRBV5-1	TRBJ1-1	few	NA	TGCGCCAGCAGCCTACAGGGTTTTTCGTCTGAAGCTTTCTTT	CASSLQGFSSEAFF
TRBV21-1	TRBJ1-2	NA	NA	TGTGCCAGCAGTCCCGGGACAGGGGAAGCGGGCTATGGCTACACCTTC	CASSPGTGEAGYGYTF
TRBV30	TRBJ1-6	NA	NA	TGTGCCTGGAGGCCGGGTGGGGGGGATAATTCACCCCTCCACTTT	CAWRPGGGDNSPLHF
TRBV9	TRBJ1-6	NA	NA	TGTGCCAGCAGCGTAGTTGGGGGGTCGGGTTCACCCCTCCACTTT	CASSVVGGSGSPLHF
TRBV29-1	TRBJ2-2	NA	TRBD1	TGCAGCGTACTACAGGGGTGGACCGGGGAGCTGTTTTTT	CSVLQGWTGELFF
TRBV5-1	TRBJ2-5	NA	NA	TGCGCCAGCAGCCTCGGAGGGGGGAGGGCCCTCGCGCAGGAGACCCAGTACTTC	CASSLGGGRALAQETQYF
TRBV9	TRBJ1-5	NA	TRBD1	TGTGCCAGCAGCGCCATGACAGGGCGCAATCAGCCCCAGCATTTT	CASSAMTGRNQPQHF
TRBV6-2/TRBV6-3	TRBJ2-1	NA	TRBD2	TGTGCCAGCAGTTACTCCGTGGGGTCTCCGGGAGGGCCCACTGAGCAGTTCTTC	CASSYSVGSPGGPTEQFF
TRBV5-1	TRBJ1-2	NA	NA	TGCGCCAGCAGCCTGTACAGGGAAAGTGGCTACACCTTC	CASSLYRESGYTF
TRBV2	TRBJ1-1	NA	TRBD1	TGTGCCAGCAGTCGACAGGGACGGGACACTGAAGCTTTCTTT	CASSRQGRDTEAFF
TRBV27	TRBJ1-5	NA	TRBD1	TGTGCCAGCAGTCCCAGACAGGGCTGGAGCAATCAGCCCCAGCATTTT	CASSPRQGWSNQPQHF
TRBV5-1	TRBJ1-1	NA	NA	TGCGCCAGCAGCTTTCAGGGGCCGAGGGCTGAAGCTTTCTTT	CASSFQGPRAEAFF
TRBV7-9	TRBJ2-2	NA	NA	TGTCCTACGGGAAGCGCGAACACCGGGGAGCTGTTTTTT	CPTGSANTGELFF
TRBV9	TRBJ1-4	NA	NA	TGTGCCAGCAGCGTACGTCAGCAGGGTGAAAAACTGTTTTTT	CASSVRQQGEKLFF
TRBV12-3/TRBV12-4	TRBJ2-4	NA	NA	TGTGCCAGCAGCTCGGGGAGGAATCAGTACTTC	CASSSGRNQYF
TRBV12-3/TRBV12-4	TRBJ1-2	NA	NA	TGTGCCAGCAGTTTTGGTGAGAACTATGGCTACACCTTC	CASSFGENYGYTF
TRBV19	TRBJ1-5	NA	NA	TGTGCCAGTAGTATGAAACAGGGCAATCAGCCCCAGCATTTT	CASSMKQGNQPQHF
TRBV18	TRBJ2-1	NA	NA	TGTGCCAGCTCACCACGCGGGGCCGCGTACAATGAGCAGTTCTTC	CASSPRGAAYNEQFF
TRBV7-2	TRBJ1-1	NA	NA	TGTGCCAGCAGCGCGGGGGGGCGCGGTGAAGCTTTCTTT	CASSAGGRGEAFF
TRBV5-1	TRBJ2-3	NA	TRBD2	TGCGCCAGCAGCTCGACTAGCGGGAGAACAGATACGCAGTATTTT	CASSSTSGRTDTQYF
TRBV4-1	TRBJ1-1	NA	NA	TGCGCCAGCAGCCAAGATTTACCCACAGGGAACACTGAAGCTTTCTTT	CASSQDLPTGNTEAFF
TRBV10-2	TRBJ1-6	few	NA	TGCGCCAGCAGTGAGTCCGGACAGCTTCCAAATTCACCCCTCCACTTT	CASSESGQLPNSPLHF
TRBV7-8	TRBJ2-7	once	NA	TGTGCCAGCAGCTTAGTTGGCGGGTCCTACGAGCAGTACTTC	CASSLVGGSYEQYF
TRBV10-3	TRBJ2-1	NA	NA	TGTGCCATCAGTAGAGAAAGCGGGTTTTACAATGAGCAGTTCTTC	CAISRESGFYNEQFF
TRBV7-2	TRBJ2-6	few	TRBD1	TGTGCCAGCAGCTCCTCTCAGGGGGCTGGGGCCAACGTCCTGACTTTC	CASSSSQGAGANVLTF
TRBV28	TRBJ2-3	NA	TRBD2	TGTGCCAGCAGTTTAGGACTAGCGGGAGGGGATACGCAGTATTTT	CASSLGLAGGDTQYF
TRBV5-4	TRBJ2-5	NA	TRBD2	TGTGCCAGCAGCTTGAAGACTAGCGTGCAAGAGACCCAGTACTTC	CASSLKTSVQETQYF
TRBV5-1	TRBJ2-5	NA	TRBD2	TGCGCCAGCAAAGGGGAGGGGAGGGTCCAAGAGACCCAGTACTTC	CASKGEGRVQETQYF
TRBV28	TRBJ2-5	NA	TRBD2	TGTGCCAGCAGGGCTAGCGGGGGGAGGATGGGAGAGACCCAGTACTTC	CASRASGGRMGETQYF
TRBV3-1/TRBV3-2	TRBJ2-1	NA	NA	TGTGCCAGCAGCCAAGGTCCCATCTACAATGAGCAGTTCTTC	CASSQGPIYNEQFF
TRBV18	TRBJ2-1	NA	TRBD2	TGTGCCAGCTCCCGAACTGATAGCGGGTACAATGAGCAGTTCTTC	CASSRTDSGYNEQFF
TRBV29-1	TRBJ1-2	NA	TRBD1	TGCAGCGTTGAAAGGGGGACAGGGGCCTATGGCTACACCTTC	CSVERGTGAYGYTF
TRBV29-1	TRBJ1-2	NA	NA	TGCAGCGTTGTGGACAGTAACTATGGCTACACCTTC	CSVVDSNYGYTF
TRBV18	TRBJ1-1	NA	TRBD1	TGTGCCAGCTCACCAGGGACAGGCTGGTTGGAAGCTTTCTTT	CASSPGTGWLEAFF